These 7 T cell receptor beta chains were all obtained from the same sample, sequenced in a study of CD8 T cells in Susac syndrome (dated by TCRdb to the late 2010s). The method was the immunoSEQ multiplex PCR assay. RNA was extracted using the RNeasy kit, and roughly 0.5 to 1 ug of the RNA was reverse transcribed with random hexamers. Through fastp at Q25 and MiXCR, TCRdb rebuilt clones from the public reads, retaining in-frame beta chains. Each CDR3 protein appears once, grouped with its most common genes and DNA. The sample includes under 95,000 distinct CDR3 sequences, with around 94% observed a single time. The top ten hold approximately 0.3% of the sample. Source material: CD4+ T cells from PBMCs. The receptors here all came from a human donor with Susac syndrome.

Only a few counts were recorded for this clonotype. The chain has TRBV10-1 and TRBJ2-1, with D possibly matching TRBD1 (5 bases). Trimming took 1 base from V and 9 from J, leaving 7 bases between them. Per germline, CDR1 WNHNN and CDR2 SYGVQD (reference sequence). This CDR3 is 12 amino acids long. CDR3 region: CASSELGVEQFF. The DNA of the CDR3 is TGCGCCAGCAGTGAGTTAGGGGTTGAGCAGTTCTTC.

The genes are TRBV12-3 or TRBV12-4 and TRBJ2-4; maybe TRBD1 (5 bases). The CDR3 is made up of 13 amino acids. V shed 2 bases and J shed 10 bases, with 12 bases lying between them. The CDR3 coding sequence is TGTGCCAGCAGTTTAAACGGCCCAGGGATTCAGTACTTC. The encoded protein is CASSLNGPGIQYF.

J is TRBJ1-5 and V is TRBV30; possibly TRBD1 for D (5 bases). Trimming took 4 bases from V and 4 from J, leaving 11 bases between them. Germline-derived CDR1 and CDR2 are GTSNPN and SVGIG (reference sequence). The CDR3 runs 13 residues. The CDR3 region is CAWTGSFNQPQHF. CDR3 coding DNA: TGTGCCTGGACAGGGAGCTTTAATCAGCCCCAGCATTTT. The whole variable domain, remainder taken from reference TRBV30 and TRBJ1-5, is SQTIHQWPATLVQPVGSPLSLECTVEGTSNPNLYWYRQAAGRGLQLLFYSVGIGQISSEVPQNLSASRPQDRQFILSSKKLLLSDSGFYLCAWTGSFNQPQHFGDGTRLSIL.

CDR3 loop: CASSRSGQGGYEQYF. DNA for the CDR3: TGTGCCAGCAGCCGTTCGGGACAGGGGGGATACGAGCAGTACTTC. The chain has TRBV7-2 and TRBJ2-7, with 11 nucleotides matching TRBD1. The CDR3 spans 15 residues. The ends lost 5 bases at V and 4 bases at J; junction bases unmatched: 7. Germline V lookup: CDR1 SGHTA, CDR2 FQGNSA.

This chain joins TRBV7-9 and TRBJ2-1; the match to TRBD2 covers 9 bases. This CDR3 has 15 amino acids. J gave up 4 bases and V 5 bases, and 6 bases lay outside the gene matches. Germline values: CDR1 SEHNR, CDR2 FQNEAQ (reference sequence). The CDR3 bases are TGTGCCAGCAGCCTGGCTAGCGGGGTTTACAATGAGCAGTTCTTC. Encoded protein: CASSLASGVYNEQFF.

V is TRBV20-1 and J is TRBJ2-3; the match to TRBD2 covers 7 bases. The CDR3 loop spans 12 amino acids. CDR1 is DFQATT and CDR2 is SNEGSKA in the germline V gene (reference sequence). DNA for the CDR3: TGCAGCTCCTCGCGGGGAGGGGATACGCAGTATTTT. Translation: CSSSRGGDTQYF.

The rearrangement links TRBV5-4 to TRBJ2-3; D uncertain. CDR3 size: 15 residues. Germline values: CDR1 SGHNT, CDR2 YYREEE (reference sequence). Trimming pared 4 bases from V and 2 bases from J, leaving 14 bases between. The chain's CDR3 is CASSLVGSYTDTQYF. CDR3 coding DNA: TGTGCCAGCAGCCTTGTGGGCAGTTACACAGATACGCAGTATTTT.